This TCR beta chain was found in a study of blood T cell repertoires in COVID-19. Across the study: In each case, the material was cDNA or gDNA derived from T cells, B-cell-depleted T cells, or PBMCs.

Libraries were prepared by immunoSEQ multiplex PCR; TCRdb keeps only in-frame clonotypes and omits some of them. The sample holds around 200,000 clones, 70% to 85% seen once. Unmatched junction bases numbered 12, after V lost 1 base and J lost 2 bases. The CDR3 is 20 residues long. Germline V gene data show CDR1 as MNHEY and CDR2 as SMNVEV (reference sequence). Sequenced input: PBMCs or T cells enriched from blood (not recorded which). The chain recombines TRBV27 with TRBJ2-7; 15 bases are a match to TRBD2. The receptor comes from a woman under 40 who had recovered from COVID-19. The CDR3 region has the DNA TGTGCCAGCAGTTTATTTCCAAGCGGACTAGCGGGAGGGCGCCCCTACGAGCAGTACTTC. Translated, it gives CASSLFPSGLAGGRPYEQYF.